Following are 14 T cell receptor beta chains from one sample sequenced in a study of blood T cell repertoires in COVID-19. Clones were sequenced by immunoSEQ multiplex PCR, and TCRdb holds only the in-frame ones, with some missing. The table has some 19,000 clones, under 85% seen once. The sample taken for sequencing was peripheral blood. The receptors derive from a man between 70 and 80 years old with COVID-19, enrolled during active disease.

Of note for this clone: Other DNA sequences in this specimen translate into the identical CDR3. This sequence joins TRBV3-1 (or the pseudogene TRBV3-2) and TRBJ1-2; D ambiguous. Germline CDR1 LGHDT, CDR2 YNNKEL (reference sequence). V was pared by 1 base and J by 5 bases, with 5 bases between. This CDR3 comprises 12 residues. This CDR3 is CASSQAGYGYTF. In DNA, the CDR3 is TGTGCCAGCAGCCAAGCCGGGTATGGCTACACCTTC.

The rearrangement uses TRBV2 and TRBJ2-2; 9 nucleotides agree with TRBD2. Per the germline V gene, CDR1 is SNHLY and CDR2 is FYNNEI. This CDR3 region has 16 residues. V was clipped by 7 bases and J by 0 bases; unmatched bases: 6. CDR3 nucleotide sequence: TGTGCCAGCATAAATAGCGGGAGCGCGAACACCGGGGAGCTGTTTTTT. Translation: CASINSGSANTGELFF.

The V and J genes are TRBV18 and TRBJ1-1; no definite D call. The V end lost 3 bases, the J end lost 4 bases, and 12 bases lay between the germline ends. Germline CDR1 reads KGHSH; CDR2 reads LQKENI. This CDR3 has 14 residues. The CDR3 bases are TGTGCCAGCTCACCGACGAGCGAAAGCACTGAAGCTTTCTTT. Amino acids: CASSPTSESTEAFF.

The chain uses TRBV6-4 and TRBJ2-1, with 7 bases aligning to TRBD2. The CDR3 has 15 amino acids. The germline gives CDR1 MRHNA, CDR2 SNTAGT. Trimming at V came to 2 bases and at J to 9 bases, leaving 10 bases not matched to a gene. CDR3 protein: CASSDLGVAGSEQFF. The DNA for the CDR3 is TGTGCCAGCAGTGACCTCGGGGTAGCGGGTAGTGAGCAGTTCTTC.

This clone turned up a few times. The chain carries TRBV27 and TRBJ2-1; 8 nucleotides agree with TRBD1. The length of the CDR3 is 14 residues. The V and J ends lost 0 bases and 9 bases, in that order; junction bases with no gene match: 4. Germline V gene lookup returns CDR1 MNHEY and CDR2 SMNVEV (reference sequence). The CDR3: CASSLSTGEPEQFF. For the CDR3, the DNA is TGTGCCAGCAGTTTATCGACAGGGGAGCCTGAGCAGTTCTTC.

The rearrangement links TRBV12-2 to TRBJ2-7; the table's D call, TRBD1, has no DNA check behind it. TRBV12-2 counts as a pseudogene. This CDR3 contains 16 residues. The CDR3 is CASRLARVRHFVEQYF. CDR3 DNA: TGTGCAAGTCGCTTAGCGCGTGTCAGACACTTTGTCGAGCAGTACTTC.

The chain carries TRBV5-1 and TRBJ1-5; TRBD1 matches at 10 bases. J gave up 9 bases and V 0 bases, and 12 bases lay outside the gene matches. Germline CDR1 reads SGHRS; CDR2 reads YFSETQ. The CDR3 length is 17 residues. CDR3: CASSLEGGTGARGPQHF. CDR3 DNA: TGCGCCAGCAGCTTGGAGGGCGGGACAGGGGCGCGGGGGCCCCAGCATTTT.

The J gene is TRBJ2-1, the V gene TRBV5-1, with 9 nucleotides matching TRBD2. Looked up from germline, CDR1 is SGHRS and CDR2 is YFSETQ. V shed 2 bases and J 5 bases; nucleotides not matched to a gene: 11. CDR3 length: 17 amino acids. CDR3 sequence reads: CASSFRLADLQNNEQFF. The DNA for the CDR3 is TGCGCCAGCAGCTTCAGACTAGCGGATCTCCAAAACAATGAGCAGTTCTTC.

This rearrangement joins TRBV7-9 to TRBJ1-1, with a possible D match to TRBD1 (6 bases). The CDR3 is 15 residues long. Germline lookup yields CDR1 SEHNR and CDR2 FQNEAQ (reference sequence). The V and J ends lost 4 bases and 1 base respectively, with 13 bases between them. CDR3: CASSSYRARNTEAFF. CDR3 nucleotides: TGTGCCAGCAGCTCATACAGGGCCCGGAACACTGAAGCTTTCTTT.

V and J are TRBV5-6 and TRBJ2-1; 7 nucleotides agree with TRBD1. The CDR3 consists of 14 residues. The V gene's germline CDR1 is SGHDT and CDR2 YYEEEE. Trimming removed 4 bases from V and 6 bases from J; junction bases left unmatched: 7. In DNA form, the CDR3 reads TGTGCCAGCAGCGTAAGGAAGGGGGCCAATGAGCAGTTCTTC. Translated: CASSVRKGANEQFF. Together with reference TRBV5-6 and TRBJ2-1, the CDR3 gives the full variable domain: DAGVTQSPTHLIKTRGQQVTLRCSPKSGHDTVSWYQQALGQGPQFIFQYYEEEERQRGNFPDRFSGHQFPNYSSELNVNALLLGDSALYLCASSVRKGANEQFFGPGTRLTVL.

Worth noting for this clone: At one boundary the junction diverges from the germline segment, which might be a read error. This chain connects TRBV2 to TRBJ2-7, with 10 positions matching TRBD2. Germline CDR1 SNHLY, CDR2 FYNNEI. CDR3 length equals 13 residues. CDR3 sequence reads: CASSKAGGYEQYF. As DNA, the CDR3 is TGTGCCAGCAGTAAAGCGGGAGGGTACGAGCAGTACTTC. Full variable domain (rest looked up from reference TRBV2 and TRBJ2-7): EPEVTQTPSHQVTQMGQEVILRCVPISNHLYFYWYRQILGQKVEFLVSFYNNEISEKSEIFDDQFSVERPDGSNFTLKIRSTKLEDSAMYFCASSKAGGYEQYFGPGTRLTVT.

This clone was picked up one time. The CDR3 DNA reads TGTGCCAGCAGTTCCCACCTAGCGGGAGCCACCTACGAGCAGTACTTC. Its protein is CASSSHLAGATYEQYF. The V call is TRBV27, the J call TRBJ2-7; 10 positions agree with TRBD2. Trimming removed 4 bases from V and 2 bases from J; junction bases left unmatched: 8. Germline-derived CDR1 and CDR2 are MNHEY and SMNVEV (reference sequence). The CDR3 length is 16 residues.

In its sample, this clone was seen a few times. The chain links TRBV7-2 to TRBJ2-7; D is uncertain. Trimming left V 5 bases short and J 9 bases short, with 23 bases between. Germline CDR1 and CDR2: SGHTA and FQGNSA. There are 15 residues in the CDR3. The CDR3 loop reads CASSPDNGGFLGQYF. CDR3 DNA: TGTGCCAGCAGCCCAGATAACGGCGGATTCCTTGGGCAGTACTTC.

This clone appeared a single time. The CDR3 protein is CASSHQQGAYGYTF. The CDR3 DNA follows: TGTGCCAGCAGCCATCAACAGGGAGCCTATGGCTACACCTTC. V and J are TRBV5-6 and TRBJ1-2, with D maybe TRBD1 (6 bases). This CDR3 has 14 amino acids. Germline values: CDR1 SGHDT, CDR2 YYEEEE. Trimming pared 4 bases from V and 4 bases from J, leaving 14 bases between.